Shown below are 16 T cell receptor beta chains from a single sample sequenced in a study of tumor-infiltrating lymphocytes in localized non-small cell lung cancer. This table comes from immunoSEQ multiplex PCR, and its TCRdb copy is limited to in-frame clones, with some not included. The repertoire holds about 21,000 clones, with 80% as singletons. Sequencing was performed on lung tumor tissue. These receptors originate from a human donor with non-small cell lung cancer.

The CDR3 DNA sequence: TGCAGCGTTGAACTACTAGCGGGCTCCTACAATGAGCAGTTCTTC. This sequence encodes CSVELLAGSYNEQFF. This rearrangement joins TRBV29-1 to TRBJ2-1, with 9 bases lining up with TRBD2. This CDR3 is built from 15 residues. Germline CDR1 reads SQVTM; CDR2 reads ANQGSEA. V lost 2 bases and J lost 0; bases outside the gene matches: 2.

The chain combines TRBV4-3 with TRBJ1-2; D is unclear. The V end was cut by 0 bases, the J end by 5 bases, with 16 bases between. CDR3 length: 16 amino acids. Germline CDR1 reads LGHNA; CDR2 reads YSLEER. CDR3 sequence (DNA): TGCGCCAGCAGCCAAGAAAGGGTGCAGGCAGCGTATGGCTACACCTTC. Translated: CASSQERVQAAYGYTF.

The chain combines TRBV5-1 with TRBJ2-1; D perhaps matches TRBD1 (6 bases). The CDR3 length is 16 residues. V lost 5 bases, J lost 4 bases, and 19 bases lay in between. Germline CDR1 is SGHRS and CDR2 is YFSETQ. CDR3 residues: CASSLLQGRSYNEQFF. The CDR3, as DNA: TGCGCCAGCAGTCTCTTACAGGGTAGGTCTTACAATGAGCAGTTCTTC.

The V gene is TRBV28, the J gene TRBJ1-1; D is undetermined. CDR1 MDHEN and CDR2 SYDVKM come from the germline V gene. The V gene lost 3 bases and the J gene lost 5 bases, with 10 bases spanning the gap. The CDR3 covers 13 residues. CDR3 residues: CASSFGVGTEAFF. CDR3 in DNA: TGTGCCAGCAGTTTCGGGGTTGGGACTGAAGCTTTCTTT.

The chain joins TRBV15 to TRBJ2-5; D is tentatively TRBD1 or TRBD2 (5 bases each). CDR1 is LNHNV, CDR2 YYDKDF, per germline (reference sequence). Trimming removed 1 base from V and 5 bases from J, with 8 bases in between. This CDR3 contains 13 residues. This CDR3 is CATSRGGIETQYF. CDR3 nucleotide sequence: TGTGCCACCAGCAGAGGGGGGATCGAGACCCAGTACTTC.

V is TRBV5-1 and J is TRBJ2-1, with 7 bases matching TRBD2. Germline values: CDR1 SGHRS, CDR2 YFSETQ. The length of the CDR3 is 16 residues. V was clipped by 1 base and J by 2 bases; unmatched bases: 6. CDR3 nucleotide sequence: TGCGCCAGCAGCTTGACATTCAGCGGGACCTACAATGAGCAGTTCTTC. Translating it yields CASSLTFSGTYNEQFF.

The CDR3 nucleotides read TGTGCCAGCAGCCCTATCGGACAGGGAACCGGAAACACCATATATTTT. Translated: CASSPIGQGTGNTIYF. This chain uses TRBV14 with TRBJ1-3; 8 bases line up with TRBD1. The germline V gene encodes CDR1 SGHDN and CDR2 FVKESK. The CDR3 has 16 amino acids. After removal of 4 bases from V and 4 bases from J, the junction contained 9 bases not matched to a gene.

V gene TRBV19 combines with J gene TRBJ1-5; D is perhaps TRBD1 (5 bases). This CDR3 comprises 13 residues. From germline, CDR1 is LNHDA and CDR2 SQIVND (reference sequence). Between the trimmed V and J ends, which lost 9 bases and 4 bases, there was a span of 13 bases. For the CDR3, the DNA is TGTGCCAGCAGTGGCGACAGAAATCAGCCCCAGCATTTT. It specifies CASSGDRNQPQHF.

This chain links TRBV5-1 with TRBJ2-7; D may be TRBD2 (5 bases). Germline loops: CDR1 SGHRS, CDR2 YFSETQ. The CDR3 covers 16 residues. V was cut by 0 bases and J by 0 bases, with 13 bases left in between. The CDR3 loop is CASSLAEETLSYEQYF. In DNA, the CDR3 is TGCGCCAGCAGCTTGGCGGAGGAAACTCTCTCCTACGAGCAGTACTTC.

The chain combines TRBV5-4 with TRBJ2-3; 8 bases line up with TRBD2. Unmatched junction bases numbered 12, after V lost 0 bases and J lost 3 bases. Per the germline V gene, CDR1 is SGHNT and CDR2 is YYREEE (reference sequence). The CDR3 length is 18 residues. The CDR3 DNA follows: TGTGCCAGCAGCTTGGGGGGCCGGGTTAGCGGGACAACAGATACGCAGTATTTT. It specifies CASSLGGRVSGTTDTQYF.

With regard to this clone: The junction does not match germline at one end; this may be a read error. The V gene is TRBV19, the J gene TRBJ1-4; D ambiguous. This CDR3 contains 15 residues. Germline values: CDR1 LNHDA, CDR2 SQIVND (reference sequence). The CDR3 bases are TGTGCCAGTAGAACCAACACGAACTCAGCGGAAAGACTGTTTTTT. It translates to CASRTNTNSAERLFF.

This chain links TRBV27 with TRBJ2-3; D call uncertain. The V end lost 0 bases, the J end lost 4 bases, and 5 bases lay between the germline ends. The germline gives CDR1 MNHEY, CDR2 SMNVEV (reference sequence). The CDR3 is 13 amino acids. This chain's CDR3 is CASSLSEPDTQYF. The CDR3, as DNA: TGTGCCAGCAGTTTATCAGAACCAGATACGCAGTATTTT.

The chain links TRBV13 to TRBJ1-2; the D gene is possibly TRBD1 (5 bases). This CDR3 has 15 residues. V was cut by 0 bases and J by 5 bases, with 13 bases left in between. Germline V gene sequence: CDR1 PRHDT, CDR2 FYEKMQ (reference sequence). DNA of the CDR3: TGTGCCAGCAGCTTAGGCCCGGGGACGTCATATGGCTACACCTTC. It translates to CASSLGPGTSYGYTF.

The CDR3 DNA follows: TGTGCCAGCACTCGGACAGGGGATTACGAGCAGTACTTC. Its translation: CASTRTGDYEQYF. The chain is built from TRBV6-5 and TRBJ2-7; TRBD1 aligns across 9 bases. CDR3 length: 13 residues. In germline, CDR1 is MNHEY, CDR2 SVGAGI. J lost 4 bases, V lost 7 bases, and 5 bases had no gene match.

This clone was seen a single time. The J gene is TRBJ2-1, the V gene TRBV29-1; D is perhaps TRBD1 (6 bases). The V gene lost 8 bases and the J gene lost 0 bases, with 14 bases spanning the gap. Germline CDR1 reads SQVTM; CDR2 reads ANQGSEA. CDR3 length: 14 amino acids. The CDR3 DNA reads TGCAGCTTTTGGGACACCAGCTCCTACAATGAGCAGTTCTTC. This codes for CSFWDTSSYNEQFF.

V usage is TRBV27 and J usage is TRBJ2-1; 7 bases match TRBD2. The CDR3 extends over 15 amino acids. The germline CDR1 and CDR2 sequences are MNHEY and SMNVEV (reference sequence). V was clipped by 8 bases and J by 1 base; unmatched bases: 8. The CDR3 region has the DNA TGTGCCAGCGTGGCCTCGGGAGGTTCCTACAATGAGCAGTTCTTC. Its protein product is CASVASGGSYNEQFF.